This T cell receptor (beta chain) was sequenced during a study of CD8 T cells in Susac syndrome. General observations from the study: The study's TCR sequencing and HLA analysis drew on a certain number of individuals. That number was acknowledged as relatively small.

TCR beta sequencing was performed on blood CD8+ and CD4+ T cells. cDNA came from approximately 0.5 to 1 ug RNA primed by random hexamers. Across 54 Vbeta and 13 Jbeta, TCR beta CDR3 was amplified with immunoSEQ multiplex PCR. Via MiXCR, TCRdb re-called the immunoSEQ multiplex PCR reads, giving one row per CDR3 protein. The table records 180,000 or so distinct CDR3 sequences, around 96% of them present only once. With respect to this clonotype: Its antigen is still unknown.

The CDR3 spans 15 residues. V gave up 3 bases and J gave up 0 bases, with 11 bases separating them. The chain links TRBV12-3 or TRBV12-4 to TRBJ2-5, with D possibly being TRBD1 or TRBD2 (5 bases each). The sequence derives from a human donor in good health. Sequenced: CD4+ T cells from PBMCs. The CDR3 DNA is TGTGCCAGCAGTTTCTCCGGGACCAACCAAGAGACCCAGTACTTC. This sequence encodes CASSFSGTNQETQYF.